This TCR beta chain came from a study of shared clonotypes between healthy human individuals. Germline CDR1 is SGHRS and CDR2 is YFSETQ. CDR3 size: 14 residues. Trimming shortened V by 0 bases and J by 8 bases, and 11 bases separated the two germline ends. About this clone: Its antigen is still unknown.

Study results and limitations: Sharing across four donors was seen in 4.5% to 6.5% of naive CD4 clonotypes. Compared with memory subsets, naive subsets generally had larger estimated richness.

Genomic DNA of every subset was divided equally among multiple immunoSEQ plates. The table came from immunoSEQ multiplex PCR; TCRdb's copy has only in-frame clones and leaves some out. There are some 2,400,000 clones in the sample; more than 90% occur only once, and roughly 0.13% lies in the top ten. The source of this sequence is a man aged 18 to 35 in good health. The chain employs TRBV5-1 and TRBJ1-4; D is undetermined. Sequenced sample: naive CD4+ T cells sorted from blood. The sample's subset: CD45RA+ positively selected. The CDR3 nucleotides are TGCGCCAGCAGCTTGGTCCAGGAAGGCGAAAAACTGTTTTTT. Translating it yields CASSLVQEGEKLFF.